These 19 T cell receptor beta chains were all obtained from the same sample, sequenced in a study of shared clonotypes between healthy human individuals. The protocol was immunoSEQ multiplex PCR, while the TCRdb copy is restricted to in-frame clones and leaves out a portion. The repertoire consists of some 2.1 million clones, with over 85% occurring once and the leading ten covering approximately 0.13%. What was sequenced was naive CD4+ T cells sorted from blood. The sample's subset: CD45RA+ positively selected. The receptor set was obtained from a man aged 18 to 35 in good health.

This clone was seen once. The CDR3 spells CASSLVGQGAGYTF. The DNA of the CDR3 is TGTGCCAGCAGCTTAGTGGGACAGGGGGCTGGCTACACCTTC. This chain uses TRBV7-2 with TRBJ1-2; TRBD1 agrees at 12 bases. The CDR3 has 14 residues. The J segment lost 7 bases and the V segment lost 1 base, leaving 1 base of the junction unmatched. The V gene's germline CDR1 is SGHTA and CDR2 FQGNSA.

The gene calls are TRBV28 and TRBJ1-2; maybe TRBD1 (6 bases). V was clipped by 4 bases and J by 2 bases, with 8 bases between them. CDR3 length: 13 residues. Germline lookup yields CDR1 MDHEN and CDR2 SYDVKM. The CDR3 here is CASSSQGNYGYTF. CDR3 nucleotides: TGTGCCAGCAGTTCACAGGGAAACTATGGCTACACCTTC.

The chain recombines TRBV11-2 with TRBJ2-7; D gene uncertain. This CDR3 comprises 14 residues. V was trimmed by 4 bases and J by 2 bases, leaving 12 bases between them. Per germline, CDR1 SGHAT and CDR2 FQNNGV. This chain's CDR3 is CASSSFGETYEQYF. The DNA for the CDR3 is TGTGCCAGCAGCTCTTTTGGCGAAACCTACGAGCAGTACTTC. Together with reference TRBV11-2 and TRBJ2-7, the CDR3 gives the full variable domain: EAGVAQSPRYKIIEKRQSVAFWCNPISGHATLYWYQQILGQGPKLLIQFQNNGVVDDSQLPKDRFSAERLKGVDSTLKIQPAKLEDSAVYLCASSSFGETYEQYFGPGTRLTVT.

This clone came up many times. The chain carries TRBV19 and TRBJ1-2, with D possibly matching TRBD1 (5 bases). CDR1 and CDR2 (germline): LNHDA, SQIVND (reference sequence). V gave up 6 bases and J gave up 4 bases, with 18 bases separating them. This CDR3 has 15 residues. This chain's CDR3 is CASRQTGTVRYGYTF. CDR3 sequence (DNA): TGTGCCAGTAGGCAGACCGGGACGGTCCGCTATGGCTACACCTTC.

The V call is TRBV4-1, the J call TRBJ1-2; D perhaps matches TRBD1 (5 bases). CDR1 is MGHRA and CDR2 is YSYEKL in the germline V gene. This CDR3 comprises 16 residues. V was pared by 8 bases and J by 4 bases, with 23 bases between. The CDR3: CASRGPGDPEGYGYTF. CDR3 in DNA: TGCGCCAGCCGGGGTCCTGGGGACCCCGAGGGCTATGGCTACACCTTC.

CDR3 sequence reads: CASSRLAGNEQFF. The CDR3 region has the DNA TGTGCCAGCAGCAGACTAGCGGGAAATGAGCAGTTCTTC. The chain links TRBV6-5 to TRBJ2-1; 11 bases match TRBD2. This CDR3 spans 13 amino acids. With V trimmed by 6 bases and J by 7 bases, 2 bases remained unmatched. Germline V lookup: CDR1 MNHEY, CDR2 SVGAGI.

V is TRBV29-1 and J is TRBJ2-7; D is undetermined. Germline assignment: CDR1 SQVTM and CDR2 ANQGSEA. The CDR3 runs to 13 residues. V dropped 7 bases and J dropped 2 bases, with 15 bases sitting between them. CDR3 amino acids: CSAPPVEPYEQYF. The CDR3 coding sequence is TGCAGCGCCCCCCCAGTGGAACCCTACGAGCAGTACTTC.

The chain is built from TRBV11-3 and TRBJ2-7; 7 bases are a match to TRBD1. This CDR3 region has 13 residues. Germline lookup yields CDR1 SGHNT and CDR2 YENEEA. V trimming: 4 bases; J trimming: 6 bases; junction bases outside the gene matches: 6. CDR3 amino acids: CASSWSQGVEQYF. CDR3 nucleotides: TGTGCCAGCAGCTGGTCCCAGGGGGTCGAGCAGTACTTC.

V is TRBV19 and J is TRBJ1-2; possible D gene TRBD1, 5 bases. The CDR3 runs to 16 residues. Germline V gene data show CDR1 as LNHDA and CDR2 as SQIVND (reference sequence). Trimming removed 3 bases at V and 0 bases at J, with 14 bases between. The chain's CDR3 is CASSMLSGLTNYGYTF. The CDR3 nucleotides are TGTGCCAGTAGTATGCTCTCGGGGCTTACTAACTATGGCTACACCTTC.

V gene TRBV28 combines with J gene TRBJ1-5, with D uncertain. Trimming took off 4 bases at V and 3 bases at J, with 10 bases between the two ends. The germline gives CDR1 MDHEN, CDR2 SYDVKM. The CDR3 is 14 amino acids. Here the CDR3 reads CASSSQRTNQPQHF. The CDR3, as DNA: TGTGCCAGCAGTTCGCAGAGAACCAATCAGCCCCAGCATTTT. The full variable domain, with the rest looked up from reference TRBV28 and TRBJ1-5, is DVKVTQSSRYLVKRTGEKVFLECVQDMDHENMFWYRQDPGLGLRLIYFSYDVKMKEKGDIPEGYSVSREKKERFSLILESASTNQTSMYLCASSSQRTNQPQHFGDGTRLSIL.

V usage is TRBV5-6 and J usage is TRBJ2-2; D is unclear. Germline V CDR1 and CDR2: SGHDT, YYEEEE. There are 14 residues in the CDR3. V lost 1 base and J 6 bases, leaving 10 bases between the germline ends. The chain's CDR3 is CASSLTGLAGELFF. For the CDR3, the DNA is TGTGCCAGCAGCTTGACGGGTTTGGCCGGGGAGCTGTTTTTT.

The genes are TRBV30 and TRBJ1-3, with D perhaps TRBD1 (5 bases). This CDR3 region has 15 residues. Germline V gene data show CDR1 as GTSNPN and CDR2 as SVGIG (reference sequence). Trimming removed 1 base from V and 0 bases from J, with 10 bases in between. The CDR3 sequence is CAWSGQTISGNTIYF. CDR3 sequence (DNA): TGTGCCTGGAGTGGACAGACGATCTCTGGAAACACCATATATTTT.

The chain combines TRBV25-1 with TRBJ1-4; 8 bases map to TRBD1. Germline lookup yields CDR1 MGHDK and CDR2 SYGVNS. V was pared by 3 bases and J by 2 bases, with 2 bases of the junction left unmatched. This CDR3 comprises 15 residues. CDR3 DNA: TGTGCCAGCAGTGACCGACAGGGGACTAATGAAAAACTGTTTTTT. This encodes CASSDRQGTNEKLFF. Full variable domain (remainder filled in from reference TRBV25-1 and TRBJ1-4): EADIYQTPRYLVIGTGKKITLECSQTMGHDKMYWYQQDPGMELHLIHYSYGVNSTEKGDLSSESTVSRIRTEHFPLTLESARPSHTSQYLCASSDRQGTNEKLFFGSGTQLSVL.

The rearrangement links TRBV11-2 to TRBJ2-7, with D possibly called TRBD1 or TRBD2 (5 bases each). Deletions cut 3 bases from V and 11 bases from J, with 20 bases between. CDR3 length: 14 amino acids. Germline values: CDR1 SGHAT, CDR2 FQNNGV. The CDR3 DNA sequence: TGTGCCAGCAGCTTCCTCCTGGGGACGGGGATGGAGTACTTC. It translates to CASSFLLGTGMEYF.

The V call is TRBV5-6, the J call TRBJ1-1, with 8 bases lining up with TRBD1. There are 15 residues in the CDR3. The germline V gene encodes CDR1 SGHDT and CDR2 YYEEEE. V was clipped by 1 base and J by 1 base; unmatched bases: 3. The chain's CDR3 is CASSLKDRENTEAFF. The CDR3 bases are TGTGCCAGCAGCTTGAAGGACAGGGAGAACACTGAAGCTTTCTTT.

The chain carries TRBV18 and TRBJ2-6; D remains ambiguous. CDR1 KGHSH and CDR2 LQKENI come from the germline V gene. V was cut by 5 bases and J by 5 bases, with 16 bases left in between. CDR3 length equals 16 residues. The CDR3 coding sequence is TGTGCCAGCTCAGAACATTTACAAAGTCGGGCCAACGTCCTGACTTTC. This codes for CASSEHLQSRANVLTF.

The rearrangement uses TRBV29-1 and TRBJ2-3; D may be TRBD2 (6 bases). Trimming stripped 5 bases from V and 0 bases from J, with 9 bases between. This CDR3 has 13 residues. Germline CDR1 SQVTM, CDR2 ANQGSEA. CDR3 in DNA: TGCAGCGTTTTCAGCGGGAGCACAGATACGCAGTATTTT. Protein product: CSVFSGSTDTQYF.

V gene TRBV2 combines with J gene TRBJ1-1, with unresolved D. Trimming shortened V by 7 bases and J by 5 bases, and 11 bases separated the two germline ends. There are 12 residues in the CDR3. Germline CDR1 reads SNHLY; CDR2 reads FYNNEI. The CDR3 loop reads CASTGKRTEAFF. The CDR3 nucleotides read TGTGCCAGCACCGGGAAGAGGACTGAAGCTTTCTTT.

The chain recombines TRBV5-4 with TRBJ2-7, with 9 bases lining up with TRBD1. After removal of 0 bases from V and 11 bases from J, the junction contained 12 bases not matched to a gene. Germline CDR1 SGHNT, CDR2 YYREEE (reference sequence). CDR3 length: 15 residues. CDR3 residues: CASSLEVGSWTGEYF. The CDR3 DNA reads TGTGCCAGCAGCTTGGAAGTGGGGTCCTGGACAGGGGAGTACTTC.